These 9 T cell receptor beta chains originate from one sample sequenced in a study of blood T cell repertoires in COVID-19. Here immunoSEQ multiplex PCR was the method, and the copy in TCRdb shows in-frame clones only, minus some. The sample records some 75,000 clones, less than 90% being singletons. Material: peripheral blood. The receptors shown here come from a man aged 50 or older with COVID-19, enrolled during active disease.

The chain joins TRBV11-2 to TRBJ1-1; 8 nucleotides agree with TRBD1. The trim removed 6 bases at V and 6 bases at J, leaving 6 bases unmatched. CDR1 is SGHAT, CDR2 FQNNGV, per germline. This CDR3 has 13 amino acids. The CDR3 region is CASSSGTGAEAFF. The CDR3 DNA reads as TGTGCCAGCAGTTCCGGGACAGGAGCTGAAGCTTTCTTT.

The V call is TRBV5-6, the J call TRBJ1-3; TRBD1 is a possible D gene (6 bases). The V and J ends lost 4 bases and 2 bases respectively, with 10 bases between them. The CDR3 is 14 amino acids. Germline V gene sequence: CDR1 SGHDT, CDR2 YYEEEE. CDR3 amino acids: CASSLGGPGNTIYF. The CDR3 nucleotides read TGTGCCAGCAGCCTGGGGGGGCCTGGAAACACCATATATTTT.

Concerning this clone itself: Lacking the conserved final phenylalanine or tryptophan, this CDR3 likely reflects a read error. It is unclear where the CDR3 begins or ends on the DNA, so no DNA is shown, and the CDR3 is as TCRdb lists it. CDR3 loop: CASSPTPSRLARL. The chain has TRBV28 and TRBJ2-3; TRBD2 reflects the table's D call only, with no check against the DNA. Germline CDR1 reads MDHEN; CDR2 reads SYDVKM. The CDR3 length is 13 residues, termini included.

This chain joins TRBV10-3 and TRBJ2-7; 8 nucleotides agree with TRBD1. CDR1 ENHRY and CDR2 SYGVKD come from the germline V gene. This CDR3 has 13 amino acids. The ends lost 4 bases at V and 1 base at J; junction bases unmatched: 0. The CDR3 region is CAISGQGSYEQYF. CDR3 nucleotides: TGTGCCATCAGTGGACAGGGGTCCTACGAGCAGTACTTC.

The rearrangement links TRBV7-9 to TRBJ2-7, with TRBD1 matching over 8 bases. J lost 5 bases, V lost 5 bases, and 8 bases had no gene match. Per the germline V gene, CDR1 is SEHNR and CDR2 is FQNEAQ (reference sequence). This CDR3 is 14 amino acids long. The CDR3: CASSLTGGLNEQYF. Written as DNA, the CDR3 is TGTGCCAGCAGCCTAACAGGGGGGTTGAACGAGCAGTACTTC.

This chain uses TRBV19 with TRBJ2-1, with D possibly being TRBD2 (6 bases). V was clipped by 7 bases and J by 7 bases, with 14 bases between them. This CDR3 region has 13 residues. Germline V gene sequence: CDR1 LNHDA, CDR2 SQIVND (reference sequence). CDR3 sequence reads: CASKSSAGNEQFF. CDR3 sequence (DNA): TGTGCCAGTAAGTCTTCGGCGGGGAATGAGCAGTTCTTC.

Comment on this clone: The same CDR3 can be traced to other DNA sequences in this sample. This rearrangement joins TRBV24-1 to TRBJ2-7; TRBD1 matches 8 bases. This CDR3 comprises 13 residues. Per germline, CDR1 KGHDR and CDR2 SFDVKD. Trimming removed 6 bases from V and 5 bases from J; junction bases left unmatched: 5. CDR3 sequence (DNA): TGTGCCACCAGTAGGACAGGGCTACACGAGCAGTACTTC. The encoded protein is CATSRTGLHEQYF.

This chain joins TRBV19 and TRBJ2-2, with D maybe TRBD2 (6 bases). The ends were cut back, 1 base at V and 1 base at J, with 13 bases in the middle. The germline V gene has CDR1 LNHDA and CDR2 SQIVND (reference sequence). The CDR3 runs 17 residues. The CDR3 DNA reads as TGTGCCAGTAGTATAGGCGGGACCCCATTGAACACCGGGGAGCTGTTTTTT. Encoded protein: CASSIGGTPLNTGELFF.

The chain couples TRBV28 to TRBJ1-5; TRBD1 aligns across 8 bases. Germline V gene lookup returns CDR1 MDHEN and CDR2 SYDVKM. Trimming cost V 7 bases and J 4 bases; bases outside gene matches: 9. The CDR3 covers 15 residues. The CDR3 nucleotides are TGTGCCAGCACTATACGGACAGGGCTGAATCAGCCCCAGCATTTT. It specifies CASTIRTGLNQPQHF.